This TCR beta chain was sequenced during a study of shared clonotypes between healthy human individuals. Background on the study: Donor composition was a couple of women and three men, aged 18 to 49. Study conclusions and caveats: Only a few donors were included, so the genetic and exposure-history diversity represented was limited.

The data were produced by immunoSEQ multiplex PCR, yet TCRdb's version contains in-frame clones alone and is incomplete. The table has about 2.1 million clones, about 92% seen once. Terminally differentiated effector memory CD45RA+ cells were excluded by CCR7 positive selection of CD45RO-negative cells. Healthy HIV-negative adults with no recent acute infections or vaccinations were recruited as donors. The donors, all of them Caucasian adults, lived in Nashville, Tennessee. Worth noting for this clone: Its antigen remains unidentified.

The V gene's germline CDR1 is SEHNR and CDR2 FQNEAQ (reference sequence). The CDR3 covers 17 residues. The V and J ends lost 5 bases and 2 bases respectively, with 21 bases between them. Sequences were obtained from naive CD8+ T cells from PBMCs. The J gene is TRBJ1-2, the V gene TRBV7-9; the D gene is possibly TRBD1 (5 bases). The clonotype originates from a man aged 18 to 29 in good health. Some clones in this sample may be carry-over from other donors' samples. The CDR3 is CASSEEVQEVGNYGYTF. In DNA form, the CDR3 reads TGTGCCAGCAGCGAAGAGGTACAGGAGGTTGGGAACTATGGCTACACCTTC.